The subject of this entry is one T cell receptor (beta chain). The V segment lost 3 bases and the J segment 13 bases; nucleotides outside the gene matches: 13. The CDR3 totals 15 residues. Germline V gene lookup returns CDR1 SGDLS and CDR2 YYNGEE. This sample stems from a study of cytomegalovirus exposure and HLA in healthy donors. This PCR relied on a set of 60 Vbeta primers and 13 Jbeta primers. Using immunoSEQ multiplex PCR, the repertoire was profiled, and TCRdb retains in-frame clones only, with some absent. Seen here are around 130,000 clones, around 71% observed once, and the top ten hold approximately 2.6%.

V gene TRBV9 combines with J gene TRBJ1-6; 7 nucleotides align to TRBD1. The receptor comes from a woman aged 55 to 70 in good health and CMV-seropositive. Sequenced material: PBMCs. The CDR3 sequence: CASSDRDSAGSPLHF. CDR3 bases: TGTGCCAGCAGCGATAGGGACAGCGCAGGATCCCCCCTCCACTTT.